A single sample gave rise to the 23 T cell receptor beta chains below, sequenced in a study of T cells in Graves' hyperthyroidism and ophthalmopathy. The source material, RNA transcripts, was used to amplify TCR beta CDR3 regions. The HTBI primer set served for first-round RT-PCR of the TCR CDR3. Each CDR3 protein gets one entry after TCRdb re-called the multiplex PCR reads with MiXCR. The sample contains hundreds of thousands of distinct CDR3 sequences, approximately 23% of which appear only once. The sample taken for sequencing was blood. The receptors derive from a woman in her 70s with Graves' ophthalmopathy.

The CDR3 spells CASSYLETSKTGNEQFF. In DNA form, the CDR3 reads TGTGCCAGCAGTTACTTAGAGACCTCTAAGACAGGGAATGAGCAGTTCTTC. V usage is TRBV6-5 and J usage is TRBJ2-1; 7 nucleotides align to TRBD1. This CDR3 spans 17 amino acids. The V and J ends lost 1 base and 7 bases, in that order; junction bases with no gene match: 13. Germline V gene sequence: CDR1 MNHEY, CDR2 SVGAGI.

This chain connects TRBV18 to TRBJ2-7; the match to TRBD2 covers 9 bases. The CDR3 loop spans 15 amino acids. V shed 3 bases, J shed 6 bases, and the junction held 9 bases outside the gene matches. Germline V gene lookup returns CDR1 KGHSH and CDR2 LQKENI. The CDR3 is CASSPTSSGTVEQYF. CDR3 nucleotides: TGTGCCAGCTCACCTACGTCTAGCGGGACTGTCGAGCAGTACTTC.

The chain joins TRBV6-1 to TRBJ2-1; 10 nucleotides agree with TRBD2. V lost 7 bases to trimming and J lost 5 bases; unmatched junction nucleotides: 5. The germline CDR1 and CDR2 sequences are MNHNS and SASEGT. This CDR3 spans 14 amino acids. CDR3 amino acids: CASTPSGSHNEQFF. In nucleotides, the CDR3 is TGTGCCAGCACGCCTAGCGGGAGCCACAATGAGCAGTTCTTC.

This clonotype was counted at least ten times. This chain connects TRBV7-8 to TRBJ2-1; D gene unclear. The CDR3 runs to 13 residues. V was cut by 1 base and J by 4 bases, with 5 bases left in between. CDR1 and CDR2 from the germline V gene are SGHVS and FQNEAQ. The CDR3 coding sequence is TGTGCCAGCAGCTTAGACTTTTACAATGAGCAGTTCTTC. Translated, it gives CASSLDFYNEQFF.

This clonotype was recorded many times. The chain carries TRBV27 and TRBJ1-2; no clear D gene. Germline CDR1 reads MNHEY; CDR2 reads SMNVEV (reference sequence). This CDR3 has 14 residues. The V and J ends lost 4 bases and 4 bases respectively, with 13 bases between them. The DNA for the CDR3 is TGTGCCAGCAGTTCCTTAACCTCCTCCTATGGCTACACCTTC. Its protein is CASSSLTSSYGYTF.

This clonotype was picked up a small number of times. The chain combines TRBV28 with TRBJ2-6, with TRBD2 as a possible D gene (6 bases). The length of the CDR3 is 14 residues. Trimming took off 7 bases at V and 0 bases at J, with 7 bases between the two ends. CDR1 MDHEN and CDR2 SYDVKM come from the germline V gene. CDR3 coding DNA: TGTGCCAGCACCGGGAGCTCTGGGGCCAACGTCCTGACTTTC. Its translation is CASTGSSGANVLTF.

The chain combines TRBV7-9 with TRBJ2-1, with TRBD2 matching 12 bases. CDR3 length: 19 amino acids. Germline CDR1 and CDR2: SEHNR and FQNEAQ (reference sequence). V trimming: 0 bases; J trimming: 4 bases; junction bases outside the gene matches: 10. CDR3 coding DNA: TGTGCCAGCAGCTTAGCGCGACTAGCGGGAGTCAAAGCATACAATGAGCAGTTCTTC. Translating it yields CASSLARLAGVKAYNEQFF. The full variable domain, with the rest looked up from reference TRBV7-9 and TRBJ2-1, is DTGVSQNPRHKITKRGQNVTFRCDPISEHNRLYWYRQTLGQGPEFLTYFQNEAQLEKSRLLSDRFSAERPKGSFSTLEIQRTEQGDSAMYLCASSLARLAGVKAYNEQFFGPGTRLTVL.

This clonotype was seen repeatedly, ten times or more. The J gene is TRBJ1-1, the V gene TRBV20-1; D gene uncertain. Germline V gives CDR1 DFQATT, CDR2 SNEGSKA (reference sequence). The CDR3 has 10 residues. The V end was cut by 3 bases, the J end by 9 bases, with 8 bases between. In DNA, the CDR3 is TGCAGTGCTAGTACCAGCCAAGCTTTCTTT. Translated, it gives CSASTSQAFF.

V usage is TRBV5-1 and J usage is TRBJ2-7; perhaps TRBD1 as D (6 bases). Germline-derived CDR1 and CDR2 are SGHRS and YFSETQ. The CDR3 sequence is 14 residues long. V was shortened by 3 bases and J by 2 bases, with 12 bases between the two germline ends. CDR3 residues: CASSSTTGTYEQYF. In DNA form, the CDR3 reads TGCGCCAGCAGCTCTACGACAGGAACCTACGAGCAGTACTTC.

Only one count was recorded for this clonotype. This chain links TRBV9 with TRBJ2-2; D unresolved. The length of the CDR3 is 15 residues. From germline, CDR1 is SGDLS and CDR2 YYNGEE. The V gene lost 4 bases and the J gene lost 1 base, with 11 bases spanning the gap. The CDR3 nucleotides are TGTGCCAGCAGCTCAAGAGTGGAGAACACCGGGGAGCTGTTTTTT. It codes for CASSSRVENTGELFF.

To note about this clonotype: A much bigger clone sits one base away, suggesting this may be a read error. V gene TRBV6-2 or TRBV6-3 combines with J gene TRBJ2-5; 8 nucleotides agree with TRBD1. CDR1 is MNHEY and CDR2 is SVGEGT in the germline V gene. With 7 bases clipped from V and 10 bases from J, the junction kept 11 bases outside the gene matches. This CDR3 comprises 13 residues. CDR3 amino acids: CASNSTDRGVQYF. DNA of the CDR3: TGTGCCAGCAACTCAACCGACAGGGGAGTCCAGTACTTC.

The CDR3 protein is CASSEPSGGSSYNSPLHF. The DNA for the CDR3 is TGTGCCAGCAGTGAACCCTCCGGGGGGAGCTCCTATAATTCACCCCTCCACTTT. V and J are TRBV6-1 and TRBJ1-6; D possibly corresponds to TRBD1 (5 bases). V dropped 2 bases and J dropped 0 bases, with 14 bases sitting between them. The CDR3 runs 18 residues. Germline CDR1 MNHNS, CDR2 SASEGT.

In this sample, this clonotype turned up a few times. The V gene is TRBV7-3, the J gene TRBJ2-5, with D perhaps TRBD2 (5 bases). The germline V gene encodes CDR1 SGHTA and CDR2 FQGTGA. The CDR3 is made up of 15 amino acids. Trimming left V 2 bases short and J 2 bases short, with 12 bases between. The CDR3 nucleotides are TGTGCCAGCAGCTTACCGGCATGGAGGCAAGAGACCCAGTACTTC. Protein product: CASSLPAWRQETQYF.

This clonotype was picked up one time. V usage is TRBV27 and J usage is TRBJ2-6, with 9 bases lining up with TRBD1. The CDR3 runs to 16 residues. The germline CDR1 and CDR2 sequences are MNHEY and SMNVEV (reference sequence). V was pared by 11 bases and J by 1 base, with 9 bases of the junction left unmatched. The CDR3: CACRDRVGSGANVLTF. The CDR3 bases are TGTGCCTGCCGGGACAGGGTAGGATCTGGGGCCAACGTCCTGACTTTC.

Ten or more counts support this clonotype. This rearrangement joins TRBV6-6 to TRBJ2-7; D might be TRBD1 (5 bases). There are 15 residues in the CDR3. Trimming took 6 bases from V and 1 from J, leaving 16 bases between them. The germline CDR1 and CDR2 sequences are MNHNY and SVGAGI (reference sequence). In DNA, the CDR3 is TGTGCCAGCAGATATCGAGACAGAGGTTCCTACGAGCAGTACTTC. Its protein product is CASRYRDRGSYEQYF.

This clonotype has a handful of counts. CDR3 in amino acids: CASSPPETEKLFF. The CDR3 DNA reads TGTGCCAGCTCACCTCCGGAAACTGAAAAACTGTTTTTT. The rearrangement joins TRBV18 to TRBJ1-4; D call uncertain. There are 13 residues in the CDR3. Trimming stripped 3 bases from V and 7 bases from J, with 9 bases between. Germline V gene lookup returns CDR1 KGHSH and CDR2 LQKENI.

The J gene is TRBJ1-1, the V gene TRBV3-1, with D perhaps matching TRBD1 (5 bases). Germline-derived CDR1 and CDR2 are LGHDT and YNNKEL (reference sequence). The CDR3 loop spans 13 amino acids. Trimming cost V 2 bases and J 4 bases, with 8 bases left between them. As DNA, the CDR3 is TGTGCCAGCAGCCAACCGCAGGGCACTGAAGCTTTCTTT. Amino acids: CASSQPQGTEAFF.

This sequence joins TRBV6-1 and TRBJ2-7, with D maybe TRBD2 (5 bases). Germline V gene sequence: CDR1 MNHNS, CDR2 SASEGT. V was trimmed by 7 bases and J by 5 bases, leaving 18 bases between them. The length of the CDR3 is 14 residues. The CDR3 loop is CASTTLGSADEQYF. For the CDR3, the DNA is TGTGCCAGCACCACCTTAGGGAGTGCGGACGAGCAGTACTTC.

This chain joins TRBV6-2 or TRBV6-3 and TRBJ1-1; 10 bases are shared with TRBD1. After removal of 5 bases from V and 4 bases from J, the junction contained 7 bases not matched to a gene. The CDR3 spans 15 residues. The germline CDR1 and CDR2 sequences are MNHEY and SVGEGT. CDR3 amino acids: CASSRTGGRGTEAFF. The CDR3 DNA sequence: TGTGCCAGCAGTCGGACAGGGGGTCGGGGCACTGAAGCTTTCTTT.

The sample holds one count of this clonotype. The chain combines TRBV7-9 with TRBJ1-6, with D tentatively TRBD1 (5 bases). Trimming took 8 bases from V and 1 from J, leaving 12 bases between them. CDR1 is SEHNR and CDR2 is FQNEAQ in the germline V gene (reference sequence). This CDR3 has 15 residues. CDR3: CASASRGSYNSPLHF. The CDR3 coding sequence is TGTGCCAGCGCGTCGAGGGGATCCTATAATTCACCCCTCCACTTT.

The chain joins TRBV27 to TRBJ2-1; 8 nucleotides align to TRBD1. The CDR3 contains 15 residues. Germline V gives CDR1 MNHEY, CDR2 SMNVEV (reference sequence). V lost 5 bases to trimming and J lost 10 bases; unmatched junction nucleotides: 13. CDR3 protein: CASSRWQGAGSEQFF. The CDR3 coding sequence is TGTGCCAGCAGTAGGTGGCAGGGGGCGGGTTCGGAGCAGTTCTTC.

This chain uses TRBV6-5 with TRBJ1-2, with D possibly matching TRBD1 (6 bases). The V gene's germline CDR1 is MNHEY and CDR2 SVGAGI. This CDR3 comprises 12 residues. V lost 8 bases and J 7 bases, leaving 14 bases between the germline ends. The CDR3 DNA reads as TGTGCCAGCGGTTCAGGGGTGGGTGGCTACACCTTC. Encoded protein: CASGSGVGGYTF.

This clonotype was seen many times. The gene calls are TRBV2 and TRBJ2-7; TRBD1 aligns across 11 bases. Germline V gene lookup returns CDR1 SNHLY and CDR2 FYNNEI. Losses at the gene ends were 8 bases for V and 0 bases for J; bases not matched to a gene: 6. There are 15 residues in the CDR3. The chain's CDR3 is CASAYGTGGSYEQYF. The DNA for the CDR3 is TGTGCCAGCGCGTACGGGACAGGGGGCTCCTACGAGCAGTACTTC.